These T cell receptor beta chains were read from a single sample in a study of T cell changes during pregnancy in multiple sclerosis. Only in-frame clones appear in the TCRdb table, and some are missing; sequencing was by immunoSEQ multiplex PCR. Here the sample spans some 85,000 clones, 93% being singletons. The source material was peripheral blood, sampled in the second trimester of pregnancy. These receptor sequences come from a female donor in good health, enrolled as a control in a pregnancy study. The CDR3 runs from the conserved cysteine through the conserved F or W. Fields, in order: V gene, CDR3 protein.

>TRBV6-6
CASRPIAGTVAGELFF
>TRBV9
CASSVERQGYEQYF
>TRBV9
CASSVAGRGNYGYTF
>TRBV15
CATRGGSLETGNTIYF
>TRBV9
CASSAPGQVSGAQYF
>TRBV7-2
CASSLGTPANYGYTF
>TRBV18
CASSPPGLGAYGYTF
>TRBV20-1
CSARTDSQAFF
>TRBV6-5
CASSYSNSLQIGVWYF
>TRBV2
CASSEAIQLTGKKLFF
>TRBV30
CAWKARISYNEQFF
>TRBV12-5
CASGRDINQPQHF
>TRBV29-1
CSVRGGNTEAFF
>TRBV5-4
CASSLLGGPLDGYTF
>TRBV29-1
CSVGDSFYEQYF
>TRBV7-6
CASSPARQAEAFF
>TRBV11-2
CASSLAGVANEKLFF
>TRBV11-1
CASSPGGGELFF
>TRBV27
CASSLSRGLTEAFF
>TRBV7-2
CASTRDRVNTEAFF
>TRBV30
CAWSVSLPAAQYF
>TRBV4-1
CASSSRFGTGNTGELFF
>TRBV12-1
CASSPRGVSYEQYF
>TRBV7-2
CASSFGGMNTEAFF
>TRBV30
CACSKRTGGTEAFF
>TRBV19
CASSPDRGGNYGYTF
>TRBV7-3
CASSPGQGAWADTQYF
>TRBV10-1
CARRGWRPVLCGYTF
>TRBV12-5
CASGPSGGGYTF
>TRBV5-6
CASSLGQGFEAFF
>TRBV2
CASSRTGTGELFF
>TRBV23-1
CASSQSNGQVSNQPQHF